These T cell receptor beta chains were read from a single sample in a study of blood T cell repertoires in COVID-19. The table came from immunoSEQ multiplex PCR; TCRdb's copy has only in-frame clones and leaves some out. The table records 85,000 to 130,000 clones, about 89% of them present only once. Specimen: peripheral blood. Receptor source: a human donor in a cohort sampled during active COVID-19. Both conserved end residues are part of each CDR3. A D gene is named only where the DNA matches it firmly. Not all rows give a size; the values are once, few, many and, for expanded clones, a class.

TRBD2	TRBJ2-1	once	TRBV7-2	CASSLEGIGLAGAYNEQFF	TGTGCCAGCAGCTTAGAAGGTATTGGGCTAGCGGGAGCCTACAATGAGCAGTTCTTC
-	TRBJ1-3	-	TRBV5-1	CASSLKGGGNTIYF	TGCGCCAGCAGCTTGAAAGGGGGAGGAAACACCATATATTTT
-	TRBJ2-6	-	TRBV27	CASSLRGSRGSSGANVLTF	TGTGCCAGCAGTTTAAGGGGGTCGAGGGGTAGCTCTGGGGCCAACGTCCTGACTTTC
TRBD1	TRBJ2-1	-	TRBV19	CATGGSGQGLPNEQFF	TGTGCCACCGGGGGATCAGGACAGGGCTTACCAAATGAGCAGTTCTTC
-	TRBJ2-3	-	TRBV4-2	CASSPIGGSKGTDTQYF	TGTGCCAGCAGCCCCATAGGAGGGTCCAAAGGCACAGATACGCAGTATTTT
-	TRBJ1-4	few	TRBV9	CASSPTRATNEKLFF	TGTGCCAGCAGCCCCACCCGGGCAACTAATGAAAAACTGTTTTTT
-	TRBJ1-4	-	TRBV28	CASSRGNEKLFF	TGTGCCAGCAGTCGGGGGAATGAAAAACTGTTTTTT
-	TRBJ1-3	-	TRBV5-5	CASSLSGGNTIYF	TGTGCCAGCAGCTTGTCGGGGGGAAACACCATATATTTT
TRBD2	TRBJ2-5	-	TRBV28	CASMGASGGSETQYF	TGTGCCAGCATGGGGGCTAGCGGGGGTTCGGAGACCCAGTACTTC
TRBD1	TRBJ2-1	-	TRBV6-2/TRBV6-3	CASSPTLDRGYEQFF	TGTGCCAGCAGTCCCACCCTGGACAGGGGGTATGAGCAGTTCTTC
-	TRBJ1-6	-	TRBV5-1	CASSLAYGRENSPLHF	TGCGCCAGCAGCTTGGCCTACGGACGGGAGAATTCACCCCTCCACTTT
-	TRBJ2-5	-	TRBV5-1	CASSLASAFVRRETQYF	TGCGCCAGCAGCTTGGCCTCAGCTTTTGTTCGGAGAGAGACCCAGTACTTC
-	TRBJ2-3	-	TRBV12-3/TRBV12-4	CASSPGTDTQYF	TGTGCCAGCAGTCCGGGCACAGATACGCAGTATTTT
TRBD1	TRBJ2-7	-	TRBV6-6	CASTLDRGHRSYEQYF	TGTGCCAGCACCTTGGACAGGGGGCACCGCTCCTACGAGCAGTACTTC
-	TRBJ1-1	-	TRBV7-8	CATGEGNTEAFF	TGTGCCACCGGGGAGGGGAACACTGAAGCTTTCTTT
TRBD2	TRBJ2-7	-	TRBV2	CASTGTLGGEQYF	TGTGCCAGCACCGGGACTCTCGGGGGGGAGCAGTACTTC
TRBD2	TRBJ2-3	once	TRBV25-1	CASSDIGLAGDTQYF	TGTGCCAGCAGTGATATCGGACTAGCTGGGGATACGCAGTATTTT
TRBD1	TRBJ1-5	-	TRBV19	CASSILRFGQGVQSNQPQHF	TGTGCCAGTAGTATTTTGCGGTTCGGACAGGGGGTTCAAAGCAATCAGCCCCAGCATTTT
-	TRBJ2-1	-	TRBV28	CASSLSTPGYEQFF	TGTGCCAGCAGTTTATCTACCCCGGGTTATGAGCAGTTCTTC
TRBD1	TRBJ1-4	-	TRBV2	CASSVRGTGATNEKLFF	TGTGCCAGCAGTGTTCGAGGGACAGGGGCAACTAATGAAAAACTGTTTTTT
-	TRBJ1-1	-	TRBV2	CASSETQAGAEAFF	TGTGCCAGCAGTGAAACCCAGGCAGGGGCTGAAGCTTTCTTT
TRBD1	TRBJ2-2	-	TRBV24-1	CATGGQTNTGELFF	TGTGCCACCGGGGGACAGACGAACACCGGGGAGCTGTTTTTT
-	TRBJ1-1	few	TRBV7-3	CASSSVSRAQNTEAFF	TGTGCCAGCAGCTCAGTCTCCAGGGCCCAGAACACTGAAGCTTTCTTT
-	TRBJ2-7	many	TRBV2	CASAQSYEQYF	TGTGCCTCTGCACAATCCTACGAGCAGTACTTC
TRBD1	TRBJ1-1	-	TRBV27	CASSTRQGARNTEAFF	TGTGCCAGCAGTACTAGACAGGGGGCAAGGAACACTGAAGCTTTCTTT
-	TRBJ1-5	-	TRBV5-1	CASSFRGGNQPQHF	TGCGCCAGCAGCTTTCGGGGGGGTAATCAGCCCCAGCATTTT
TRBD1	TRBJ1-4	-	TRBV6-2/TRBV6-3	CASSSLSRGRGEKLFF	TGTGCCAGCAGTTCTTTAAGCAGGGGGAGAGGTGAAAAACTGTTTTTT
TRBD2	TRBJ2-3	-	TRBV20-1	CSASGTSRDTQYF	TGCAGTGCAAGTGGGACTAGCAGAGATACGCAGTATTTT
TRBD1	TRBJ1-3	few	TRBV5-4	CASSKDHRGRGNTIYF	TGTGCCAGCAGCAAGGACCACAGGGGGCGAGGAAACACCATATATTTT
TRBD1	TRBJ2-1	-	TRBV11-3	CASSLSETGGEQFF	TGTGCCAGCAGCTTATCTGAGACAGGGGGCGAGCAGTTCTTC
TRBD1	TRBJ1-2	few	TRBV5-4	CASSSGQGYGYTF	TGTGCCAGCAGCTCGGGACAGGGCTATGGCTACACCTTC
TRBD2	TRBJ2-1	once	TRBV4-1	CASTSPGGSVTPEQFF	TGCGCCAGCACCTCCCCCGGCGGGAGTGTGACTCCTGAGCAGTTCTTC
TRBD2	TRBJ2-6	-	TRBV24-1	CATSDSGLVFAGANVLTF	TGTGCCACCAGTGATTCGGGACTAGTGTTCGCTGGGGCCAACGTCCTGACTTTC
TRBD1	TRBJ2-3	-	TRBV7-8	CASSLTSGGPTDTQYF	TGTGCCAGCAGCTTAACATCAGGGGGCCCCACAGATACGCAGTATTTT
TRBD2	TRBJ2-5	-	TRBV7-6	CASSSGLAGVETQYF	TGTGCCAGCAGCTCGGGACTAGCGGGAGTAGAGACCCAGTACTTC
-	TRBJ2-7	-	TRBV5-4	CASSGGTPGYEQYF	TGTGCCAGCAGCGGCGGGACCCCCGGCTACGAGCAGTACTTC
TRBD2	TRBJ2-1	-	TRBV11-2	CASSASGGYNEQFF	TGTGCCAGCAGCGCCTCGGGGGGGTACAATGAGCAGTTCTTC
TRBD2	TRBJ2-5	-	TRBV15	CATSRGHLADDPQETQYF	TGTGCCACCAGCAGAGGGCATCTAGCGGACGACCCCCAAGAGACCCAGTACTTC
TRBD2	TRBJ2-6	-	TRBV28	CASSLFPGGNSGANVLTF	TGTGCCAGCAGTTTATTTCCGGGAGGTAACTCTGGGGCCAACGTCCTGACTTTC
-	TRBJ2-3	-	TRBV12-3/TRBV12-4	CASSSAVDTQYF	TGTGCCAGCAGTTCCGCGGTGGATACGCAGTATTTT
TRBD1	TRBJ2-1	few	TRBV5-4	CASSGLPKGALYEQFF	TGTGCCAGCAGCGGGCTCCCGAAGGGGGCGCTTTATGAGCAGTTCTTC
-	TRBJ1-1	-	TRBV12-3/TRBV12-4	CASRSRNTEAFF	TGTGCCAGCAGGTCCCGGAACACTGAAGCTTTCTTT
-	TRBJ2-7	-	TRBV4-1	CASSRATSSYEQYF	TGCGCCAGCTCCAGAGCAACTAGCTCCTACGAGCAGTACTTC
TRBD1	TRBJ1-6	-	TRBV7-8	CASSLGQGGSPLHF	TGTGCCAGCAGCTTAGGCCAGGGGGGTTCACCCCTCCACTTT
-	TRBJ1-4	-	TRBV2	CASSEKGGGEKLFF	TGTGCCAGCAGTGAAAAGGGAGGGGGTGAAAAACTGTTTTTT
TRBD1	TRBJ1-2	-	TRBV6-5	CASSYSGTGGDYGYTF	TGTGCCAGCAGTTACTCCGGGACAGGGGGGGACTATGGCTACACCTTC
TRBD1	TRBJ1-1	once	TRBV5-1	CASSLTGQGNTEAFF	TGCGCCAGCAGCTTAACCGGACAGGGTAACACTGAAGCTTTCTTT
-	TRBJ2-7	-	TRBV10-3	CAISDMSRVVYEQYF	TGTGCCATCAGTGATATGAGCAGGGTGGTATACGAGCAGTACTTC
TRBD1	TRBJ2-7	-	TRBV27	CASSLGGQGYEQYF	TGTGCCAGCAGTTTAGGGGGACAGGGGTACGAGCAGTACTTC
-	TRBJ1-4	-	TRBV7-9	CASIWDTPDGEKLFF	TGTGCCAGCATTTGGGACACCCCCGATGGGGAAAAACTGTTTTTT
TRBD2	TRBJ2-5	-	TRBV4-2	CASSQGIASGRASETQYF	TGTGCCAGCAGCCAAGGTATCGCTAGCGGGAGGGCCAGCGAGACCCAGTACTTC
TRBD1	TRBJ1-6	-	TRBV28	CASSLGDRNNSPLHF	TGTGCCAGCAGTTTAGGGGACAGAAATAATTCACCCCTCCACTTT